This TCR beta chain emerged from a study of blood T cell repertoires in COVID-19. J lost 7 bases, V lost 4 bases, and 7 bases had no gene match. Looked up from germline, CDR1 is KGHSH and CDR2 is LQKENI. The CDR3 extends over 15 amino acids. The data were produced by immunoSEQ multiplex PCR, yet TCRdb's version contains in-frame clones alone and is incomplete. Among roughly 30,000 clones listed, roughly 88% were seen once. This chain uses TRBV18 with TRBJ1-5; TRBD1 agrees at 10 bases. The sequenced material came from peripheral blood. The TCR comes from a human donor in a cohort sampled during active COVID-19. The CDR3 nucleotides read TGTGCCAGCTCACAGGGGACAGGGGATTTCCAGCCCCAGCATTTT. This gives the protein CASSQGTGDFQPQHF.